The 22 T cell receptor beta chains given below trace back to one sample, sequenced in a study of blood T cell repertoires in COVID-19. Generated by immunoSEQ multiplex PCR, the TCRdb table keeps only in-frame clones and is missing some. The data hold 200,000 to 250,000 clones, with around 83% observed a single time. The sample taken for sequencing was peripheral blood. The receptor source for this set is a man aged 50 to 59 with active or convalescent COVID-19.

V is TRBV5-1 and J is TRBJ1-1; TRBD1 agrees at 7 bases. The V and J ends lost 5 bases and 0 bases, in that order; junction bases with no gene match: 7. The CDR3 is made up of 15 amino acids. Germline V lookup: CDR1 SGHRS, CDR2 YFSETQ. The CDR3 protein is CASSLMTGLNTEAFF. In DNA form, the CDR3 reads TGCGCCAGCAGTCTAATGACAGGGCTGAACACTGAAGCTTTCTTT.

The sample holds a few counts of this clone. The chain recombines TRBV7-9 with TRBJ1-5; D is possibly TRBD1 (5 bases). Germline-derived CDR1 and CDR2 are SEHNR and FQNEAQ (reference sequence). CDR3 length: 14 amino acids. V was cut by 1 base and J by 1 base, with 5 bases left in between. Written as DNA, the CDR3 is TGTGCCAGCAGCTTAGACAGGAGCAATCAGCCCCAGCATTTT. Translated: CASSLDRSNQPQHF.

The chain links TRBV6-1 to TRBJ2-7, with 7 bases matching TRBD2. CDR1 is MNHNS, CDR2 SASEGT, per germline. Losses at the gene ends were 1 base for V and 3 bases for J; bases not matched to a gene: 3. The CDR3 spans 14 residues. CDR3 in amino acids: CASSEVIAGYEQYF. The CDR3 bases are TGTGCCAGCAGTGAAGTGATAGCGGGCTACGAGCAGTACTTC.

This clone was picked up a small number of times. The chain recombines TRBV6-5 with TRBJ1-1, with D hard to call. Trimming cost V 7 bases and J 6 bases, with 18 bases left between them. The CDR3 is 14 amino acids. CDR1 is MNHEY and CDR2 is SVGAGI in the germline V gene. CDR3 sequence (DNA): TGTGCCAGCAACATAGACGGTGAGGGCGCTGAAGCTTTCTTT. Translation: CASNIDGEGAEAFF.

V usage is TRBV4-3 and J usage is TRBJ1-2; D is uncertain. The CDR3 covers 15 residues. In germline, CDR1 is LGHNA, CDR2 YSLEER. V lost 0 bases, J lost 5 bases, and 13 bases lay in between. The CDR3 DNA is TGCGCCAGCAGCCAAGATGCGAGGTTACCGTATGGCTACACCTTC. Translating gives CASSQDARLPYGYTF.

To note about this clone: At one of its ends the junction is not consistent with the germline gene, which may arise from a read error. The CDR3 region is CASSTRPRGTTIYF. Written as DNA, the CDR3 is TGTGCCAGCAGCACCCGGCCCCGGGGAACCACCATATATTTT. The chain links TRBV9 to TRBJ1-3; D is undetermined. Germline V gives CDR1 SGDLS, CDR2 YYNGEE. The CDR3 has 14 amino acids.

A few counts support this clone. The CDR3 loop reads CASSFRLAWNTEAFF. The CDR3, as DNA: TGTGCCAGCAGCTTCCGTTTGGCCTGGAACACTGAAGCTTTCTTT. The chain is built from TRBV5-6 and TRBJ1-1; D gene uncertain. In germline, CDR1 is SGHDT, CDR2 YYEEEE. This CDR3 is built from 15 residues. With 2 bases removed from V and 1 base from J, the gap between germline ends came to 12 bases.

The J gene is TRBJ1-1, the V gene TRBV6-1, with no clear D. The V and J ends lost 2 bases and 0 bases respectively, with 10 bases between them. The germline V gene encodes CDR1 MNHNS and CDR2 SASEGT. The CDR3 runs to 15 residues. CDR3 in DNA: TGTGCCAGCAGTGAAAATGGCTTCATGAACACTGAAGCTTTCTTT. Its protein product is CASSENGFMNTEAFF.

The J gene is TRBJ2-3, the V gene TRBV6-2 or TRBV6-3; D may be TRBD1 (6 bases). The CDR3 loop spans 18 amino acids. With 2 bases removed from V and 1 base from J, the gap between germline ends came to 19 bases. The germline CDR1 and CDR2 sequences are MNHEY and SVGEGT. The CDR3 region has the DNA TGTGCCAGCAGTTACACCTTGACCCAGGGGAGTGGCACAGATACGCAGTATTTT. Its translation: CASSYTLTQGSGTDTQYF.

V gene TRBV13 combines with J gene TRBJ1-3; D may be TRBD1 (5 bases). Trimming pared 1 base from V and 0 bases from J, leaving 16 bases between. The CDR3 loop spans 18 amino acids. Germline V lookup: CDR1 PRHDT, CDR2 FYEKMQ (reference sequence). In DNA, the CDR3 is TGTGCCAGCAGCTTAGAAGGACACCTAAATAACTCTGGAAACACCATATATTTT. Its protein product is CASSLEGHLNNSGNTIYF.

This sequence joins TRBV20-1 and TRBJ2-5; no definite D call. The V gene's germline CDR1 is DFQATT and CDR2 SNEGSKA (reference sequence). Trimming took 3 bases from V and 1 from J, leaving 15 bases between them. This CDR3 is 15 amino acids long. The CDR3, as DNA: TGCAGTGCTAGTCACATTTCGCAGGCCCAAGAGACCCAGTACTTC. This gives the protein CSASHISQAQETQYF.

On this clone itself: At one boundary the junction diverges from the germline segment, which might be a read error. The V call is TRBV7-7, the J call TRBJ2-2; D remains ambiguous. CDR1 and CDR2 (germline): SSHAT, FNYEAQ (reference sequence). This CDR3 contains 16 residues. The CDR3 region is CASSLEAAANTGELFF. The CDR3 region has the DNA TGTGCTAGCAGCTTAGAGGCGGCCGCGAACACCGGGGAGCTGTTTTTT. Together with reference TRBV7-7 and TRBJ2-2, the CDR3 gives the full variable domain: GAGVSQSPRYKVTKRGQDVTLRCDPISSHATLYWYQQALGQGPEFLTYFNYEAQPDKSGLPSDRFSAERPEGSISTLTIQRTEQRDSAMYRCASSLEAAANTGELFFGEGSRLTVL.

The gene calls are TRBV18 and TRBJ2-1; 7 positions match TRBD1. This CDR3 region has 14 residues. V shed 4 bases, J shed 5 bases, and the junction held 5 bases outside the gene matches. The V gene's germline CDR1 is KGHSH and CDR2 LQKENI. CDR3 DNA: TGTGCCAGCTCACTGACAGGGCGGAACAATGAGCAGTTCTTC. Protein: CASSLTGRNNEQFF.

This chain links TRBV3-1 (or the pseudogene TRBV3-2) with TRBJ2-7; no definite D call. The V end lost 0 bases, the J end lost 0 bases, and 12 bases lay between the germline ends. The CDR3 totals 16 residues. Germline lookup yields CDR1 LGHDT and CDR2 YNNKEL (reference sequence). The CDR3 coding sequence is TGTGCCAGCAGCCAAGATCTAATAACAGTCTCCTACGAGCAGTACTTC. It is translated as CASSQDLITVSYEQYF.

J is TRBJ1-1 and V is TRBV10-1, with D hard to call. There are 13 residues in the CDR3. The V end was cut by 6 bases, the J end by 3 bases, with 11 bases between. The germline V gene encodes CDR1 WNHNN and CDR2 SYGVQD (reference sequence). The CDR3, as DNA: TGCGCCAGCAGGTTACAAGAGGACACTGAAGCTTTCTTT. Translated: CASRLQEDTEAFF.

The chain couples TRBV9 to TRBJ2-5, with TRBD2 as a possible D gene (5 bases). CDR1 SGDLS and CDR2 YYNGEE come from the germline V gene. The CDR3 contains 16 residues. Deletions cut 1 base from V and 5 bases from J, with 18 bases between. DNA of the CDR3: TGTGCCAGCAGCGTAACAAGCGGAGCCTACCGGGAGACCCAGTACTTC. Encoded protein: CASSVTSGAYRETQYF.

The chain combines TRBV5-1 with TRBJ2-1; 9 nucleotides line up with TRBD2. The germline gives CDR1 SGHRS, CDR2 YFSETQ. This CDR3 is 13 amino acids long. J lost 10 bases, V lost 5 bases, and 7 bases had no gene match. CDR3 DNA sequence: TGCGCCAGCAGTCCAGCGGGGGGCGGGGAGCAGTTCTTC. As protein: CASSPAGGGEQFF. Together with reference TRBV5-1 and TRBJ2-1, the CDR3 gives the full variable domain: KAGVTQTPRYLIKTRGQQVTLSCSPISGHRSVSWYQQTPGQGLQFLFEYFSETQRNKGNFPGRFSGRQFSNSRSEMNVSTLELGDSALYLCASSPAGGGEQFFGPGTRLTVL.

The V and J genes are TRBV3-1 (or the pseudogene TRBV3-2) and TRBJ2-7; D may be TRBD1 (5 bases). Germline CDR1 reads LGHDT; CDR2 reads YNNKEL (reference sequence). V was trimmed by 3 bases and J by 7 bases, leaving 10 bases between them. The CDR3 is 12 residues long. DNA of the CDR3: TGTGCCAGCAGCCAGCCTTACAGGGAGCAGTACTTC. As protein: CASSQPYREQYF.

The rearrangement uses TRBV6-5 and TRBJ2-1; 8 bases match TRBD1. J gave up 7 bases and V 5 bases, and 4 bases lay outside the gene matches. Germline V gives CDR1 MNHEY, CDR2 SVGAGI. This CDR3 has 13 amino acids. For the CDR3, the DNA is TGTGCCAGCAGTCCGGACAGGGATAATGAGCAGTTCTTC. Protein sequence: CASSPDRDNEQFF.

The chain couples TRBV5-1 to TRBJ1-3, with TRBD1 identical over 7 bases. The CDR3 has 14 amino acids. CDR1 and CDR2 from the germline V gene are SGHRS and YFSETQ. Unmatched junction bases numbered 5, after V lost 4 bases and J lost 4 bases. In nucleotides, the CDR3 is TGCGCCAGCAGCCTCACAGGGGCCGGAAACACCATATATTTT. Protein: CASSLTGAGNTIYF.

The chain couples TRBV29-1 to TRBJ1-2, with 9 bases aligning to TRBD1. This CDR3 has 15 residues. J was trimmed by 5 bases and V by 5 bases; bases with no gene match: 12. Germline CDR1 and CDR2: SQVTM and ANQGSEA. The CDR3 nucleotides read TGCAGCGTTCCTGGGGTAGAGACAGGGGGTTATGGCTACACCTTC. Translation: CSVPGVETGGYGYTF.

CDR3 in DNA: TGTGCCAGCAGTTTGCGGACACGACCAACCCATAGCAATCAGCCCCAGCATTTT. Its translation is CASSLRTRPTHSNQPQHF. The chain joins TRBV27 to TRBJ1-5; tentatively, D is TRBD1 (5 bases). Trimming left V 3 bases short and J 0 bases short, with 18 bases between. The germline gives CDR1 MNHEY, CDR2 SMNVEV (reference sequence). This CDR3 has 18 amino acids.